This T cell receptor beta chain was retrieved from a study of T cell changes during pregnancy in multiple sclerosis (dated by TCRdb to about 2019). About the investigation overall: The study examined how the T cell repertoire changed over the course of pregnancy in women with multiple sclerosis.

Points on this clone: No antigen is known for it. No qualities accompany the bases; no much larger clone lies one base away.

At the junction V is shortened by 2 bases and J by 5 bases, with 7 bases in between. As encoded in the germline V gene (reference sequence), CDR1 is GTSNPN while CDR2 is SVGIG. Spanning cysteine to phenylalanine, the CDR3 consists of 12 amino acids. Kept here is only the CDR3 DNA, which spans 36 bases and is read in frame from base 1. Receptors were amplified or captured by the immunoSEQ multiplex PCR assay. TCRdb took this table from immuneACCESS and kept in-frame rearrangements with V and J called. Such tables lack part of the clones; where checked against another copy, unresolved V genes explain under half of the gap, and the rest is unexplained. Across this sample there are 50,000 to 60,000 clones, with approximately 90% seen only once. Around 3.3% of the sample lies in the top ten.

This TCR came from a female donor in good health, enrolled as a control in a pregnancy study. The material sequenced was peripheral blood, taken after pregnancy. The chain is made from TRBV30 and TRBJ2-1, with no confident D gene call. The nucleotide sequence is given as TGTGCCTGGAGTTACAGTGACAATGAGCAGTTCTTC. Translation gives CAWSYSDNEQFF. Where the CDR3 stops, the reference TRBV30 and TRBJ2-1 genes take over; the full variable domain is SQTIHQWPATLVQPVGSPLSLECTVEGTSNPNLYWYRQAAGRGLQLLFYSVGIGQISSEVPQNLSASRPQDRQFILSSKKLLLSDSGFYLCAWSYSDNEQFFGPGTRLTVL.